This TCR beta chain was profiled in a study of blood T cells in healthy people across ages (dated by TCRdb to between 2014 and 2017). In the study overall: In model experiments, roughly one uniquely barcoded TCR beta cDNA molecule per two T cells was captured by template switching. Two additional independent replicas of 1 million unique cDNA reads from the same blood draw were analyzed for two donors (one aged 18 to 30 and one aged 80 or older). Donors were grouped into four age groups: young (average roughly 17 years), middle-aged (roughly 38), aged (about 59) and long-lived (about 90). To avoid experimental bias, donors of different ages were spread randomly across the sequencing lanes. To track age-related changes in TCR beta repertoire diversity, the study relied on deep sequencing normalized with unique cDNA molecular identifiers. The paper's findings and limits, for the study overall: As age increased, observed TCR beta diversity per million T cells dropped in a roughly linear way, and a significant reduction was already evident by age about 40. Compared with the aged group, the long-lived group had more naive CD4+ T cells, fewer expanded clones and increased TCR diversity, a pattern suggesting age selection. Because donor CMV infection status was unknown, age-related changes in expanded clonotypes were potentially confounded. A strong correlation was found between observed TCR beta diversity and the percentage of naive T cells measured by flow cytometry. Total diversity estimates from one million sequenced T cells were considered lower bounds and underestimates. Bulk unsorted PBMC profiling prevented conclusive comparison of naive and antigen-experienced compartments.

The germline V gene (reference sequence) provides CDR1 DFQATT and CDR2 SNEGSKA. There are 14 amino acids in the CDR3, from cysteine to phenylalanine inclusive. The entry retains the CDR3 DNA only, 42 bases that are in frame from base 1. Trimming at the junction amounts to 0 bases on V and 5 bases on J, and the germline ends lie 13 bases apart. Donors were under 40 systemically healthy Caucasian individuals from Russia aged roughly 6 to 95 years. Each donor gave 8.5 to 10 milliliters of peripheral blood, collected into EDTA-treated Vacutainer tubes. Ficoll-Paque density-gradient centrifugation was used to isolate PBMCs, with at least 7 million obtained per sample. Total RNA was extracted from PBMCs with Trizol reagent, with at least 5.5 micrograms obtained per sample. Naive CD45RAhigh/CD27high T cell percentages were measured by flow cytometry on a PBMC aliquot from every donor. For this clonotype: The specificity of this receptor is unknown. No base-level quality is on record; no much larger clone is a single base apart.

The method was 5' RACE. Data came from an Illumina HiSeq 2500. A second PCR of about 6 to 12 cycles was performed with a sample-barcoded 5' primer and a J-beta primer mix. Each TCR beta cDNA molecule received a unique molecular identifier from a template-switch 5' adaptor carrying 12 random nucleotides. At least 2.5 million CDR3-containing paired-end reads were obtained from each sample. The Mint cDNA synthesis kit, primed by a TRBC-specific oligonucleotide, was used to synthesize first-strand cDNA from all RNA. All cDNA was treated with uracil-DNA glycosylase and then went through a first 18-cycle PCR with the universal primers M1SS and BC2_uni_R. As for how the authors treated the data: Normalization of each sample was performed by random selection of 1 million high-quality reads, each carrying a distinct molecular identifier. Instead of being binned into consensus sequences, reads with shared molecular identifiers were discarded. MiTCR, with a Q25 quality threshold and the strictest error-elimination algorithm, was used for CDR3 identification, clonotype clustering and error correction. Lower-bound total TCR beta diversity was estimated with a nonparametric unseen species model using Euler transformation. TCRdb applied fastp at Q25 and MiXCR to the public reads, then kept only in-frame beta chains. Each CDR3 protein gets just one entry, which takes the most common genes and DNA from the rows behind it. In this record, the V and J calls reflect TCRdb's handling and not the investigators' own analysis. This sample has about 1.5 million distinct CDR3 sequences in its table, and approximately 43% of those were observed once. Jointly, the top ten make up less than 5% of the sample.

This clonotype was sampled from a woman under 30 in good health. Sample: blood. The chain was built from TRBV20-1 and TRBJ1-2; D gene: possibly TRBD1, on 5 matching bases. The CDR3 amino acid sequence is: CSARDGGFGYGYTF. Read as DNA, the sequence is TGCAGTGCTAGAGATGGGGGGTTCGGTTATGGCTACACCTTC.